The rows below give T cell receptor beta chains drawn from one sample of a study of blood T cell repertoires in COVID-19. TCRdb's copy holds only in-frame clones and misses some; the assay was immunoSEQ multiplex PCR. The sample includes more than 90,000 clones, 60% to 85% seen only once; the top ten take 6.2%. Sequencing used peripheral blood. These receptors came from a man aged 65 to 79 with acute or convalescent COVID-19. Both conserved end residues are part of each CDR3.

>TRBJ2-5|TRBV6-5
CASIGAGQETQYF
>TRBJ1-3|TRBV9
CASSPTDSGNTIYF
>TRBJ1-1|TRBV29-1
CSSNEARGTEAFF
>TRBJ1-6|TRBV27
CASRGGFSSPLHF
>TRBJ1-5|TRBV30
CAWSVGQSSNQPQHF
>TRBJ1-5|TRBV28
CATLPGGFNQPQHF
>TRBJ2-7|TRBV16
CASSQYGSSYEQYF
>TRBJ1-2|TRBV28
CASSLFGYGYTF
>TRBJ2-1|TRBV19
CASSMYASGGDNEQFF
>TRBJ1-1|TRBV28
CASSPSTGVSNEAFF
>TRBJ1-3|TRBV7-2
CASSPFDNSGNTIYF
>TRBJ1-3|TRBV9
CASSARDTAYSGNTIYF
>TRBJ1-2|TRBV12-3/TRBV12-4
CASSLGRVRGYTF
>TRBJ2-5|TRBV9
CASSPGTGGIQETQYF
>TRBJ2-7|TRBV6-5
CASSPTGTYEQYF
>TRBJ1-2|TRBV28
CASRAFNRDRGFGGYTF
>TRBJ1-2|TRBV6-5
CASSYQGGYGYTF
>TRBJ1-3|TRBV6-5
CASSYSGQLSGNTIYF
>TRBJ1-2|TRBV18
CASSPPRQGTGYTF
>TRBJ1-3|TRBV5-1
CASSLEGGTGNTIYF
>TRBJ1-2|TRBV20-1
CSASRDRGMGGYTF
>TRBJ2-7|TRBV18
CASSSRTGGASEQYF
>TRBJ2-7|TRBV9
CASSSTGDGEQYF
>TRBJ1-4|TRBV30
CAWAVTTNEKLFF
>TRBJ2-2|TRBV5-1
CASSPGLAGGPRGELFF
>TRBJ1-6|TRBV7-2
CASSLGPQGAGNSPLHF
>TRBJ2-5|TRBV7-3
CASSPTGQETQYF
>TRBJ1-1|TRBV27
CASRRQGHTEAFF
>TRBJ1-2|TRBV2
CTSSVEGYGYTF
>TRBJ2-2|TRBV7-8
CASSLSLAENTGELFF
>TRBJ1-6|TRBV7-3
CASRQGLESPLHF
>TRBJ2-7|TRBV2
CASSEPGAYEQYF
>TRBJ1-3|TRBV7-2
CASSFPERRNTIYF
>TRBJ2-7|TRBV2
CASSEALLSGDEQYF
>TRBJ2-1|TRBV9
CASSVNSGGALYEQFF
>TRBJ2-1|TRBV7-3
CASSLQRENRQFF
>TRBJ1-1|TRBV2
CASSEFGTGLSTEAFF
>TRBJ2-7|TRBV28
CASRRTSGRINEQYF
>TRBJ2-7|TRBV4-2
CASSPGGREQYF
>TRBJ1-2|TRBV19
CALGQGEMGYTF
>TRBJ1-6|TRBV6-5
CASSYGRGSHNSPLHF
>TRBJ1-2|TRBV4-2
CASSQGEGGGKPF
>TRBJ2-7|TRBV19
CASSPRPGTGSYEQYF